This T cell receptor beta chain was profiled in a study of shared clonotypes between healthy human individuals. About this clone: The junction departs from the called germline gene at one end, perhaps through a read error. The sample carries other DNA sequences with the same CDR3.

Deep-level settings were used for running the assay. Generated by immunoSEQ multiplex PCR, the TCRdb table keeps only in-frame clones and is missing some. The sample lists about 490,000 clones, roughly 85% occurring once. The germline CDR1 and CDR2 sequences are LNHDA and SQIVND (reference sequence). This CDR3 comprises 13 residues. The gene calls are TRBV19 and TRBJ2-7; D call uncertain. This clonotype was sampled from a middle-aged woman in good health. Some clones in this sample may be carry-over from other donors' samples. Sequencing used PBMCs. CDR3 in amino acids: CASSNPPAEQQYF. The CDR3 DNA reads TGTGCCAGTAGTAACCCCCCCGCCGAGCAGCAGTACTTT.